The 2 T cell receptor beta chains below come from one sample, sequenced in a study of shared clonotypes between healthy human individuals (dated by TCRdb to 2018 to 2020). Libraries were made using the immunoSEQ multiplex PCR assay. The table comes from immuneACCESS by way of TCRdb, which keeps in-frame sequences with V and J called. Part of the clones is missing from these tables; in studies checked, under half for an unresolved V gene and the rest for unknown reasons. This sample holds 1,500,000 or so clones; roughly 96% were observed only once. The leading ten clones occupy roughly 1.2% of the sample. Sequencing input: naive CD4+ T cells sorted from blood. The cell subset or site label for this specimen denotes: CD45RA+ positively selected. The source is a man younger than 40 in good health.

The chain employs TRBV5-4 and TRBJ2-5; no clear D. V lost 7 bases and J lost 2, with 15 bases in between. The CDR3 consists of 14 residues. CDR1 is SGHNT, CDR2 YYREEE, per germline (reference sequence). CDR3 bases: TGTGCCAGCGGGTCGAAGGCGGCTCAAGAGACCCAGTACTTC. This sequence encodes CASGSKAAQETQYF.

The CDR3 loop is CASKGLAGTDTQYF. The CDR3 DNA reads as TGTGCCAGTAAAGGACTAGCGGGAACAGATACGCAGTATTTT. The chain carries TRBV19 and TRBJ2-3; 12 nucleotides align to TRBD2. This CDR3 has 14 amino acids. The germline CDR1 and CDR2 sequences are LNHDA and SQIVND (reference sequence). After removal of 7 bases from V and 3 bases from J, the junction contained 2 bases not matched to a gene.